These 15 T cell receptor beta chains were all obtained from the same sample, sequenced in a study of CD8 T cells in Susac syndrome. With random hexamers, about 0.45 to 1 ug RNA was reverse transcribed. MiXCR was run by TCRdb on the immunoSEQ multiplex PCR reads, yielding one entry per CDR3 protein. The table has about 280,000 distinct CDR3 sequences, about 85% seen once. The specimen was CD8+ T cells from PBMCs. The receptors shown here come from a human donor with multiple sclerosis.

The chain recombines TRBV27 with TRBJ2-3, with D maybe TRBD2 (5 bases). The V end lost 7 bases, the J end lost 4 bases, and 15 bases lay between the germline ends. Germline CDR1 is MNHEY and CDR2 is SMNVEV (reference sequence). The CDR3 has 14 residues. CDR3 loop: CASMVGSGPDTQYF. The DNA of the CDR3 is TGTGCCAGCATGGTGGGGAGTGGTCCAGATACGCAGTATTTT.

The chain recombines TRBV25-1 with TRBJ2-3; 8 positions match TRBD2. The V segment lost 6 bases and the J segment 2 bases; nucleotides outside the gene matches: 4. Germline V CDR1 and CDR2: MGHDK, SYGVNS. The CDR3 is 14 amino acids. The CDR3 nucleotides read TGTGCCAGCAGATTAGCGGGATTCACAGATACGCAGTATTTT. This gives the protein CASRLAGFTDTQYF.

Turning to this clonotype: The junction differs from germline at one of its ends, possibly a read error. V gene TRBV7-7 combines with J gene TRBJ2-1, with TRBD1 matching 8 bases. The CDR3 contains 14 residues. Germline V gene data show CDR1 as SSHAT and CDR2 as FNYEAQ (reference sequence). The CDR3 region has the DNA TGTGCTAGCAGCTTAACATTGGACAGGGACGAGCAGTTCTTC. The encoded protein is CASSLTLDRDEQFF.

This clonotype has just one count. The chain has TRBV7-9 and TRBJ2-7, with TRBD1 as a possible D gene (7 bases). The CDR3 runs to 15 residues. V lost 5 bases and J lost 7, with 21 bases in between. CDR1 is SEHNR and CDR2 is FQNEAQ in the germline V gene (reference sequence). This CDR3 is CASSPGQAGTWEQYF. The CDR3, as DNA: TGTGCCAGCAGCCCTGGACAGGCAGGGACTTGGGAGCAGTACTTC.

V and J are TRBV6-5 and TRBJ2-3; 14 nucleotides line up with TRBD2. Germline-derived CDR1 and CDR2 are MNHEY and SVGAGI. This CDR3 region has 15 residues. Germline trimming cut 6 bases from V and 5 bases from J; bases unmatched to any gene: 4. The CDR3 sequence: CASRGLAGVRDTQYF. CDR3 nucleotides: TGTGCCAGCAGGGGACTAGCGGGAGTGAGAGATACGCAGTATTTT.

J is TRBJ1-2 and V is TRBV7-9; 10 bases map to TRBD1. J gave up 6 bases and V 5 bases, and 15 bases lay outside the gene matches. This CDR3 is built from 17 residues. Germline V gives CDR1 SEHNR, CDR2 FQNEAQ (reference sequence). For the CDR3, the DNA is TGTGCCAGCAGCAATTTTAGGGGGGACAGGGGCAACGATGGCTACACCTTC. Translated, it gives CASSNFRGDRGNDGYTF.

The chain couples TRBV27 to TRBJ2-3; no firm D call. The V gene lost 2 bases and the J gene lost 2 bases, with 8 bases spanning the gap. Germline CDR1 and CDR2: MNHEY and SMNVEV (reference sequence). The CDR3 runs 14 residues. The CDR3 sequence: CASSLRRTTDTQYF. Written as DNA, the CDR3 is TGTGCCAGCAGTTTAAGGCGGACCACAGATACGCAGTATTTT.

This sequence joins TRBV9 and TRBJ2-7, with a weak D call TRBD1 (6 bases). Germline CDR1 is SGDLS and CDR2 is YYNGEE. Trimming pared 4 bases from V and 4 bases from J, leaving 15 bases between. The CDR3 spans 14 residues. Here the CDR3 reads CASSFEQQGYEQYF. CDR3 coding DNA: TGTGCCAGCAGCTTCGAACAACAGGGTTACGAGCAGTACTTC.

This chain links TRBV7-6 with TRBJ2-7; the match to TRBD2 covers 9 bases. In germline, CDR1 is SGHVS, CDR2 FNYEAQ. V shed 2 bases, J shed 5 bases, and the junction held 7 bases outside the gene matches. CDR3 length: 15 amino acids. The CDR3 reads CASSLLAGALDEQYF. As DNA, the CDR3 is TGTGCCAGCAGCTTATTAGCGGGAGCCCTCGACGAGCAGTACTTC.

The chain uses TRBV5-5 and TRBJ2-1, with 7 bases that match TRBD1. The CDR3 sequence is 13 residues long. V trimming: 3 bases; J trimming: 6 bases; junction bases outside the gene matches: 3. Germline assignment: CDR1 SGHKS and CDR2 YYEKEE (reference sequence). The CDR3 DNA sequence: TGTGCCAGCAGCTCAGACAGGGCCAATGAGCAGTTCTTC. It codes for CASSSDRANEQFF.

The V call is TRBV7-3, the J call TRBJ1-1; 7 bases line up with TRBD1. Germline V gene sequence: CDR1 SGHTA, CDR2 FQGTGA. Germline trimming cut 5 bases from V and 3 bases from J; bases unmatched to any gene: 9. The CDR3 spans 15 residues. Here the CDR3 reads CASSPYARGDTEAFF. The CDR3 DNA sequence: TGTGCCAGCAGCCCATATGCCAGGGGGGACACTGAAGCTTTCTTT.

The rearrangement links TRBV2 to TRBJ2-1; no definite D call. Trimming cost V 9 bases and J 7 bases, with 13 bases left between them. The length of the CDR3 is 12 residues. Germline V gene sequence: CDR1 SNHLY, CDR2 FYNNEI. CDR3 nucleotide sequence: TGTGCCAGTGACCCTTTCGGGAATGAGCAGTTCTTC. Amino acid sequence: CASDPFGNEQFF.

This sequence joins TRBV20-1 and TRBJ2-7; D may be TRBD2 (6 bases). The CDR3 extends over 14 amino acids. Trimming took 4 bases from V and 6 from J, leaving 19 bases between them. In germline, CDR1 is DFQATT, CDR2 SNEGSKA (reference sequence). The CDR3 bases are TGCAGTGCTACTCTCCGGGACTCCAGTCGCGAGCAGTACTTC. Protein sequence: CSATLRDSSREQYF.

This sequence joins TRBV5-8 and TRBJ1-5, with a possible D match to TRBD1 (5 bases). The CDR3 sequence is 14 residues long. Germline CDR1 and CDR2: SGHTS and YDEGEE. V lost 3 bases and J lost 8, with 15 bases in between. DNA of the CDR3: TGTGCCAGCAGCTCCGGGACCGCGCTTGAGCCCCAGCATTTT. The encoded protein is CASSSGTALEPQHF.

The chain employs TRBV7-9 and TRBJ2-1; D is perhaps TRBD2 (5 bases). Looked up from germline, CDR1 is SEHNR and CDR2 is FQNEAQ (reference sequence). The ends were cut back, 6 bases at V and 9 bases at J, with 12 bases in the middle. This CDR3 is built from 12 residues. CDR3: CASRSGSGEQFF. For the CDR3, the DNA is TGTGCCAGCAGAAGCGGCTCGGGTGAGCAGTTCTTC.